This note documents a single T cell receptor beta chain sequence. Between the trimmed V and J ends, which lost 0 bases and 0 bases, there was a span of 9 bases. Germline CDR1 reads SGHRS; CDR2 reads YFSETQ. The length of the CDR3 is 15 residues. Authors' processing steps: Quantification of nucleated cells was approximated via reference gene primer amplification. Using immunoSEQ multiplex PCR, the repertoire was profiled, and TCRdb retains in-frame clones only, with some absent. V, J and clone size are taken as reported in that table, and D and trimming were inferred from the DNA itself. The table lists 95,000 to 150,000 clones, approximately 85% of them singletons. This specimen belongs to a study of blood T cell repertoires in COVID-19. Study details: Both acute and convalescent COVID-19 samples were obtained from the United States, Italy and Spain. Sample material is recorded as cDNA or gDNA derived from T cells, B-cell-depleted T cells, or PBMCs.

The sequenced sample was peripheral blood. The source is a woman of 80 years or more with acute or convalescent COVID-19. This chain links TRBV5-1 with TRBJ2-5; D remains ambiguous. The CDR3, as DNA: TGCGCCAGCAGCTTGGCCAATCAGAACCAAGAGACCCAGTACTTC. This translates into CASSLANQNQETQYF.